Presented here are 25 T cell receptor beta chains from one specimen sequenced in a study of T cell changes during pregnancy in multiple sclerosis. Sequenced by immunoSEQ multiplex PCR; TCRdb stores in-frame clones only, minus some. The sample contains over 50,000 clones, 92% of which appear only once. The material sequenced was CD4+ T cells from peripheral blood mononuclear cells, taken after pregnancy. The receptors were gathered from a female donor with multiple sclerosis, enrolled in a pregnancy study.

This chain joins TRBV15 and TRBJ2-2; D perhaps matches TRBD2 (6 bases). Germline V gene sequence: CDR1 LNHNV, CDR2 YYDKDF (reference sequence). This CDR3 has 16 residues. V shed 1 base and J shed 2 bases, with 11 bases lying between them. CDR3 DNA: TGTGCCACCAGCAGAGGGAGGGTGGTCAACACCGGGGAGCTGTTTTTT. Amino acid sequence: CATSRGRVVNTGELFF. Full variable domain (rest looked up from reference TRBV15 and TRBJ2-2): DAMVIQNPRYQVTQFGKPVTLSCSQTLNHNVMYWYQQKSSQAPKLLFHYYDKDFNNEADTPDNFQSRRPNTSFCFLDIRSPGLGDTAMYLCATSRGRVVNTGELFFGEGSRLTVL.

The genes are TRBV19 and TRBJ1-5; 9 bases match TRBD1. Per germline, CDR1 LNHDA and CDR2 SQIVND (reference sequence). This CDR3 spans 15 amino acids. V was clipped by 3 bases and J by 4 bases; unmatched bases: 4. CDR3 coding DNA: TGTGCCAGTAGTATGGACAGGGGTACAAATCAGCCCCAGCATTTT. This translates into CASSMDRGTNQPQHF.

CDR3 nucleotide sequence: TGTGCCAGCAGCTTAGAACTAGCGGAGTACAATGAGCAGTTCTTC. This sequence encodes CASSLELAEYNEQFF. This rearrangement joins TRBV5-4 to TRBJ2-1; 8 bases agree with TRBD2. The CDR3 totals 15 residues. V was pared by 2 bases and J by 4 bases, with 5 bases of the junction left unmatched. Germline CDR1 SGHNT, CDR2 YYREEE (reference sequence).

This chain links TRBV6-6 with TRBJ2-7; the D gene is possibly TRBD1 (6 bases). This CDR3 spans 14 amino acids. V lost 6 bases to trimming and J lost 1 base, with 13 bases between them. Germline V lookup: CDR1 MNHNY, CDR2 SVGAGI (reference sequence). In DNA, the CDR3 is TGTGCCAGCAGACCATCAGGGGTTTCCTACGAGCAGTACTTC. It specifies CASRPSGVSYEQYF.

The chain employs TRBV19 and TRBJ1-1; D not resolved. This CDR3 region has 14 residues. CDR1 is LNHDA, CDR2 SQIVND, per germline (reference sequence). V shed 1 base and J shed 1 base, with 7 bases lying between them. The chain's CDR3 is CASSIGPRNTEAFF. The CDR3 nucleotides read TGTGCCAGTAGTATAGGGCCCAGGAACACTGAAGCTTTCTTT.

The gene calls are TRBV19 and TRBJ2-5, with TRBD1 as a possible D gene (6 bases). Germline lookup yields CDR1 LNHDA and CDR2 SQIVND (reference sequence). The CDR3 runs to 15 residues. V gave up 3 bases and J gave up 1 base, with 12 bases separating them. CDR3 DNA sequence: TGTGCCAGTAGTATGCTGGGGGCTTTCCAAGAGACCCAGTACTTC. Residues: CASSMLGAFQETQYF.

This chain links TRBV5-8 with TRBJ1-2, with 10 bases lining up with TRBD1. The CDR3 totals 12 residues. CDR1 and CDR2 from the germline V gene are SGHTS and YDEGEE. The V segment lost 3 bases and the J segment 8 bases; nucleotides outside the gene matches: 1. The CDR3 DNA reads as TGTGCCAGCAGCTGGACAGGGGGAGGCTACACCTTC. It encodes CASSWTGGGYTF.

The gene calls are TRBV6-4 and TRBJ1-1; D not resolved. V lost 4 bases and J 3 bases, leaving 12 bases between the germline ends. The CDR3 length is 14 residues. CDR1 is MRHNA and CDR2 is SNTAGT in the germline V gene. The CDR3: CASSATGSDTEAFF. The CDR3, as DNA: TGTGCCAGCAGTGCTACCGGGTCGGACACTGAAGCTTTCTTT.

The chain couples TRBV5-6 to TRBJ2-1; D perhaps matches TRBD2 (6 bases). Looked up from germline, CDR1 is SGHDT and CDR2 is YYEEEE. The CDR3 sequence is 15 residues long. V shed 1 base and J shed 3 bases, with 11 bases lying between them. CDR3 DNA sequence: TGTGCCAGCAGCTTGTGGGGGGTTGGCTACAATGAGCAGTTCTTC. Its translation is CASSLWGVGYNEQFF.

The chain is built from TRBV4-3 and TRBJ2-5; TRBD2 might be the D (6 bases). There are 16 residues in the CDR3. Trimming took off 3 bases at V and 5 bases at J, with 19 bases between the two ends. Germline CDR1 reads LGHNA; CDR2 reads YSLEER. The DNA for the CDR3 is TGCGCCAGCAGCCAGCACCCGGGAGACAGTAGGGAGACCCAGTACTTC. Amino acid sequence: CASSQHPGDSRETQYF.

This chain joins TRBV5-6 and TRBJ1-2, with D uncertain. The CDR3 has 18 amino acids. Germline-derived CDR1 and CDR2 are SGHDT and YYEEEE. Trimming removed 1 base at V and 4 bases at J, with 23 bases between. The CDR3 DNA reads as TGTGCCAGCAGCTTGTTGTTCCCCTTCGGGTATGTGGGCTATGGCTACACCTTC. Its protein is CASSLLFPFGYVGYGYTF.

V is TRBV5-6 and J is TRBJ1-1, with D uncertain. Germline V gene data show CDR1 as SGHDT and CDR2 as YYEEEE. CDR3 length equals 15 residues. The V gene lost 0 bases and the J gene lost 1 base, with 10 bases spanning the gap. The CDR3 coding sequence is TGTGCCAGCAGCTTGGTTGGACGGGAGAACACTGAAGCTTTCTTT. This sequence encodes CASSLVGRENTEAFF.

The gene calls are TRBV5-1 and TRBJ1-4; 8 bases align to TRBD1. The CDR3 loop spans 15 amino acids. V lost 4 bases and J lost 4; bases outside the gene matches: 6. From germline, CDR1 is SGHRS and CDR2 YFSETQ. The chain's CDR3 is CASSPSGQGNEKLFF. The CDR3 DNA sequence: TGCGCCAGCAGCCCGTCCGGACAGGGTAATGAAAAACTGTTTTTT.

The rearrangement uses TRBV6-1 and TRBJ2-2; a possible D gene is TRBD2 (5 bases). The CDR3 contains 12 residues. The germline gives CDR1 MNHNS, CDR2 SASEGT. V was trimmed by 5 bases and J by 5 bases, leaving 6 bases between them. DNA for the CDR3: TGTGCCAGCAGTTGGAGGACCGGGGAGCTGTTTTTT. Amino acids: CASSWRTGELFF.

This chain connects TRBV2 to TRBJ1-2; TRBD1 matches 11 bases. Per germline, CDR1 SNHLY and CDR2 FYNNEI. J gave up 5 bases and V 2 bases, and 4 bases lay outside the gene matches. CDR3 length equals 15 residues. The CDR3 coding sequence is TGTGCCAGCAGTGAAAGGGGGACAGGGGGATATGGCTACACCTTC. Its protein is CASSERGTGGYGYTF.

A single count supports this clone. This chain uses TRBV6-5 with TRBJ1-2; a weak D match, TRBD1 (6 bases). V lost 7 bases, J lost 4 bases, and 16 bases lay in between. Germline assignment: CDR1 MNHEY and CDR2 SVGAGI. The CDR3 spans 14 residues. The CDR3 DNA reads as TGTGCCAGCACTCAAGGGGTGACAGGCTATGGCTACACCTTC. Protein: CASTQGVTGYGYTF.

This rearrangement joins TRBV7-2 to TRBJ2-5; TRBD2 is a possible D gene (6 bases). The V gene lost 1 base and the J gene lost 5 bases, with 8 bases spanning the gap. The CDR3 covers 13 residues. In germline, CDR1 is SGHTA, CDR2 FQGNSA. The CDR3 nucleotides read TGTGCCAGCAGCTTAGGGGGGAGGGAGACCCAGTACTTC. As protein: CASSLGGRETQYF.

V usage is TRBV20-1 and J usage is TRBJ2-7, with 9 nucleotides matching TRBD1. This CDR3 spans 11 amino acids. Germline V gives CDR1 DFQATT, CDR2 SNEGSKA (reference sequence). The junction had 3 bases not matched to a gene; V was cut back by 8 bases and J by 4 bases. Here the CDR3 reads CSSGQGYEQYF. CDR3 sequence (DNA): TGCAGTTCTGGACAGGGGTACGAGCAGTACTTC.

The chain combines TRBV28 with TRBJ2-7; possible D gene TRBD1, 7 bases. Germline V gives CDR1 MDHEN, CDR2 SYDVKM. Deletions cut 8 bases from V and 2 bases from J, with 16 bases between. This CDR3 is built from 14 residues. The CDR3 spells CASAKAGGTYEQYF. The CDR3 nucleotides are TGTGCCAGCGCTAAGGCAGGGGGGACCTACGAGCAGTACTTC.

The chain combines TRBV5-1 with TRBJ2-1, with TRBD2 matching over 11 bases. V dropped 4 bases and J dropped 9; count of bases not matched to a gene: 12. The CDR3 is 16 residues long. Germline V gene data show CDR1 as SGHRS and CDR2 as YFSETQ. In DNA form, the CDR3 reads TGCGCCAGCAGCCTTCACGGGACTAGCGGTCTTAGTGAGCAGTTCTTC. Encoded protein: CASSLHGTSGLSEQFF.

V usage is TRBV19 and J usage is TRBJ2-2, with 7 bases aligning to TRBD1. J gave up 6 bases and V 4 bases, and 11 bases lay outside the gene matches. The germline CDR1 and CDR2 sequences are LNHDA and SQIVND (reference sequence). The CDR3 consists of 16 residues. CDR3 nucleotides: TGTGCCAGTAGTAGTTGGGGTTTACAGGGGCCCGGGGAGCTGTTTTTT. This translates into CASSSWGLQGPGELFF.

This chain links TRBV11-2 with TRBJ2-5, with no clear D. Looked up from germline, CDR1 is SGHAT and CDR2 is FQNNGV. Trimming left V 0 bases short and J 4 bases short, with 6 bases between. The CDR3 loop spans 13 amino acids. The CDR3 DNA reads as TGTGCCAGCAGCTTAGATCTTCTAGAGACCCAGTACTTC. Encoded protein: CASSLDLLETQYF. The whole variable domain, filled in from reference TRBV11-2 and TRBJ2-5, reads EAGVAQSPRYKIIEKRQSVAFWCNPISGHATLYWYQQILGQGPKLLIQFQNNGVVDDSQLPKDRFSAERLKGVDSTLKIQPAKLEDSAVYLCASSLDLLETQYFGPGTRLLVL.

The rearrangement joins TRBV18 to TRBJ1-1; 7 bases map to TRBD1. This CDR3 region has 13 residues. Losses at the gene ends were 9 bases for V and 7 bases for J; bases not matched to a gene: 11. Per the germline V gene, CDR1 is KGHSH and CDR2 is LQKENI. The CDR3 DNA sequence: TGTGCCAGTCATAAGGACAGGACGGGTGAAGCTTTCTTT. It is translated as CASHKDRTGEAFF.

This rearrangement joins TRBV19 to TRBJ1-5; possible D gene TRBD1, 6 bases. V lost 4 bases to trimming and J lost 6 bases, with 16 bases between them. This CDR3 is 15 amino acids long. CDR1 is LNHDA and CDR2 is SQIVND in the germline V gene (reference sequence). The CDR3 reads CASSTRHQGGQPQHF. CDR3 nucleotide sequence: TGTGCCAGTAGTACCCGCCATCAAGGGGGTCAGCCCCAGCATTTT.

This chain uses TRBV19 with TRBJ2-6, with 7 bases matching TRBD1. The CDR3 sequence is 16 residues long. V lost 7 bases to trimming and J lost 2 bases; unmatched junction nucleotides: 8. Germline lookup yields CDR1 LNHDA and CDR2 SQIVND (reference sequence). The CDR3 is CASNPDRAAGANVLTF. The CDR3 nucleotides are TGTGCCAGTAATCCCGACAGGGCAGCTGGGGCCAACGTCCTGACTTTC.